Below, one T cell receptor (beta chain) is given with its context. Germline loops: CDR1 ENHRY, CDR2 SYGVKD. Trimming took 6 bases from V and 6 from J, leaving 15 bases between them. The CDR3 runs 13 residues. Amplification used 60 Vbeta primers and 13 Jbeta primers. TCRdb's table, derived via immunoSEQ multiplex PCR, lists solely in-frame clones and lacks some. The sample gives more than 90,000 clones, around 74% of which show up once; 4.8% is in the top ten. The sample comes from a study of cytomegalovirus exposure and HLA in healthy donors. The source is a man aged 30 to 39 in good health and CMV-seropositive. The chain couples TRBV10-3 to TRBJ2-7, with D perhaps TRBD2 (6 bases). Input material: PBMCs. The CDR3 nucleotides read TGTGCCATCAGGAGGGGAGGTGTAACCGAGCAGTACTTC. Protein product: CAIRRGGVTEQYF.